Below are 32 T cell receptor beta chains sequenced from a single sample in a study of blood T cell repertoires in COVID-19. Sequencing used immunoSEQ multiplex PCR; TCRdb keeps in-frame clones, though not all of them. Of some 270,000 clones listed, 89% are singletons. The sample was peripheral blood. The receptors originated from a man in his forties or fifties with acute or convalescent COVID-19.

The V gene is TRBV5-1, the J gene TRBJ2-7; 10 bases match TRBD1. Germline assignment: CDR1 SGHRS and CDR2 YFSETQ. Germline trimming cut 3 bases from V and 6 bases from J; bases unmatched to any gene: 6. The CDR3 runs to 14 residues. Here the CDR3 reads CASSWGTGEGEQYF. The CDR3 region has the DNA TGCGCCAGCAGCTGGGGGACAGGGGAGGGCGAGCAGTACTTC.

For the CDR3, the DNA is TGTGCCAGCAACTCCGACAGGGTGCGAGCTTTCTTT. Amino acids: CASNSDRVRAFF. The V and J genes are TRBV28 and TRBJ1-1, with 7 bases lining up with TRBD1. V shed 7 bases, J shed 10 bases, and the junction held 9 bases outside the gene matches. This CDR3 comprises 12 residues. Germline V gene lookup returns CDR1 MDHEN and CDR2 SYDVKM.

The chain recombines TRBV6-5 with TRBJ2-5, with D possibly TRBD2 on 6 matching bases. CDR3 length: 13 amino acids. Germline CDR1 is MNHEY and CDR2 is SVGAGI. Trimming took off 7 bases at V and 3 bases at J, with 12 bases between the two ends. The CDR3 region is CASTSPGEETQYF. The CDR3 DNA sequence: TGTGCCAGCACCTCCCCGGGGGAAGAGACCCAGTACTTC.

This clone has only one observation. J is TRBJ2-2 and V is TRBV18; weak D call: TRBD1 (7 bases). The ends were cut back, 2 bases at V and 4 bases at J, with 14 bases in the middle. The CDR3 is made up of 16 amino acids. Germline CDR1 is KGHSH and CDR2 is LQKENI. CDR3 DNA sequence: TGTGCCAGCTCACCAAGGAGGGGGCGGGGCACCGGGGAGCTGTTTTTT. This sequence encodes CASSPRRGRGTGELFF.

In this sample, this clone turned up once. The chain uses TRBV5-4 and TRBJ2-7, with 7 bases lining up with TRBD1. In germline, CDR1 is SGHNT, CDR2 YYREEE (reference sequence). This CDR3 has 15 amino acids. The V gene end was trimmed by 4 bases and the J gene end by 0 bases; junction bases not matched to a gene: 7. The CDR3 sequence is CASSLLGQTSYEQYF. Written as DNA, the CDR3 is TGTGCCAGCAGCCTACTGGGACAGACCTCCTACGAGCAGTACTTC.

This chain connects TRBV30 to TRBJ1-5; D possibly corresponds to TRBD1 (5 bases). CDR3 length: 13 amino acids. Germline V gene data show CDR1 as GTSNPN and CDR2 as SVGIG (reference sequence). Trimming removed 6 bases at V and 4 bases at J, with 13 bases between. As DNA, the CDR3 is TGTGCCTGTAACCAGGGTTTTAATCAGCCCCAGCATTTT. Encoded protein: CACNQGFNQPQHF.

The chain carries TRBV7-8 and TRBJ2-2; the match to TRBD1 covers 7 bases. The CDR3 consists of 16 residues. CDR1 is SGHVS, CDR2 FQNEAQ, per germline. V lost 5 bases to trimming and J lost 5 bases; unmatched junction nucleotides: 11. CDR3 DNA: TGTGCCAGCAGCACCTCGACAGGGACGGTAACCGGGGAGCTGTTTTTT. This translates into CASSTSTGTVTGELFF.

V gene TRBV5-6 combines with J gene TRBJ1-3; 10 nucleotides agree with TRBD1. With 4 bases clipped from V and 0 bases from J, the junction kept 13 bases outside the gene matches. The CDR3 runs 19 residues. Germline V gene lookup returns CDR1 SGHDT and CDR2 YYEEEE. The CDR3 is CASSQAGGQGPHSGNTIYF. DNA of the CDR3: TGTGCCAGCAGCCAGGCTGGGGGACAGGGGCCCCACTCTGGAAACACCATATATTTT.

This chain joins TRBV2 and TRBJ2-3; 7 bases map to TRBD2. This CDR3 region has 16 residues. V trimming: 2 bases; J trimming: 1 base; junction bases outside the gene matches: 6. Germline V CDR1 and CDR2: SNHLY, FYNNEI. The CDR3 spells CASSELLGGGTDTQYF. CDR3 nucleotide sequence: TGTGCCAGCAGTGAACTTCTGGGAGGGGGCACAGATACGCAGTATTTT.

This chain connects TRBV27 to TRBJ1-2; possible D gene TRBD1, 6 bases. The CDR3 is 17 residues long. Germline lookup yields CDR1 MNHEY and CDR2 SMNVEV (reference sequence). Trimming shortened V by 1 base and J by 6 bases, and 21 bases separated the two germline ends. CDR3 protein: CASSLLITGGALNGYTF. CDR3 DNA sequence: TGTGCCAGCAGTTTATTGATTACGGGGGGCGCACTGAATGGCTACACCTTC.

CDR3 region: CASSLGYSGGASTDTQYF. The CDR3 DNA reads as TGTGCCAGCAGCTTAGGGTATAGCGGGGGAGCTAGCACAGATACGCAGTATTTT. The J gene is TRBJ2-3, the V gene TRBV13; 9 bases map to TRBD2. The germline V gene has CDR1 PRHDT and CDR2 FYEKMQ (reference sequence). V was pared by 0 bases and J by 0 bases, with 7 bases of the junction left unmatched. The CDR3 extends over 18 amino acids.

V usage is TRBV5-1 and J usage is TRBJ2-1; the D gene is possibly TRBD1 (6 bases). The V and J ends lost 6 bases and 4 bases respectively, with 11 bases between them. The CDR3 consists of 13 residues. CDR1 and CDR2 (germline): SGHRS, YFSETQ. The CDR3 DNA reads as TGCGCCAGCACCACAGACAGGTACAATGAGCAGTTCTTC. The encoded protein is CASTTDRYNEQFF.

The rearrangement uses TRBV9 and TRBJ1-1; no clear D gene. The CDR3 covers 14 residues. Germline CDR1 is SGDLS and CDR2 is YYNGEE. The germline V and J ends were trimmed by 4 bases and 1 base, with 11 bases remaining between them. CDR3 sequence (DNA): TGTGCCAGCAGCATAGGGAGCGGGAACACTGAAGCTTTCTTT. It yields the protein CASSIGSGNTEAFF.

The table lists this clone with a few counts. The rearrangement uses TRBV29-1 and TRBJ2-2, with 9 bases aligning to TRBD1. Germline V gives CDR1 SQVTM, CDR2 ANQGSEA. CDR3 length: 15 residues. Trimming took 6 bases from V and 5 from J; bases not matched to a gene: 10. Written as DNA, the CDR3 is TGCAGCGTGGGGGCGGGGACAGGGAATACCGGGGAGCTGTTTTTT. This translates into CSVGAGTGNTGELFF.

V is TRBV10-1 and J is TRBJ1-4, with no clear D. Trimming removed 0 bases at V and 2 bases at J, with 7 bases between. Germline V lookup: CDR1 WNHNN, CDR2 SYGVQD (reference sequence). The CDR3 has 15 residues. The CDR3 sequence is CASSESTSTNEKLFF. CDR3 DNA: TGCGCCAGCAGTGAGTCTACATCGACTAATGAAAAACTGTTTTTT.

This chain links TRBV6-6 with TRBJ2-7, with TRBD1 identical over 8 bases. Unmatched junction bases numbered 13, after V lost 7 bases and J lost 5 bases. Germline V gene lookup returns CDR1 MNHNY and CDR2 SVGAGI (reference sequence). The CDR3 sequence is 15 residues long. CDR3 region: CASTLRTGTLDEQYF. CDR3 coding DNA: TGTGCCAGCACGCTCCGGACAGGGACACTCGACGAGCAGTACTTC.

This rearrangement joins TRBV4-2 to TRBJ1-4, with TRBD1 matching 7 bases. The CDR3 has 16 residues. With 4 bases clipped from V and 1 base from J, the junction kept 6 bases outside the gene matches. Germline V CDR1 and CDR2: LGHNA, YNFKEQ. CDR3 residues: CASSLRGGGTNEKLFF. The CDR3, as DNA: TGTGCCAGCAGCCTTCGAGGGGGCGGAACTAATGAAAAACTGTTTTTT.

V is TRBV13 and J is TRBJ2-2, with 7 bases aligning to TRBD1. The CDR3 is 16 amino acids. CDR1 and CDR2 (germline): PRHDT, FYEKMQ (reference sequence). With V trimmed by 0 bases and J by 4 bases, 5 bases remained unmatched. The chain's CDR3 is CASSLGDRDGTGELFF. The CDR3 DNA sequence: TGTGCCAGCAGCTTAGGAGACAGGGACGGCACCGGGGAGCTGTTTTTT.

CDR3 DNA sequence: TGTGCCAGCTCAGCAGACGGATGGATAGCGAACACTGAAGCTTTCTTT. Translation gives CASSADGWIANTEAFF. J is TRBJ1-1 and V is TRBV18; D call uncertain. Germline V gene sequence: CDR1 KGHSH, CDR2 LQKENI. The V and J ends lost 5 bases and 1 base respectively, with 17 bases between them. This CDR3 is built from 16 residues. Using reference TRBV18 and TRBJ1-1 for the parts outside the CDR3, the full variable domain is NAGVMQNPRHLVRRRGQEARLRCSPMKGHSHVYWYRQLPEEGLKFMVYLQKENIIDESGMPKERFSAEFPKEGPSILRIQQVVRGDSAAYFCASSADGWIANTEAFFGQGTRLTVV.

This chain links TRBV7-8 with TRBJ1-5, with a possible D match to TRBD1 (5 bases). Trimming took 1 base from V and 6 from J, leaving 10 bases between them. Germline V CDR1 and CDR2: SGHVS, FQNEAQ. The CDR3 is 14 amino acids. CDR3 bases: TGTGCCAGCAGCTTAGGCAGGGTGGCTCAGCCCCAGCATTTT. Translation gives CASSLGRVAQPQHF. Based on the CDR3 plus reference TRBV7-8 and TRBJ1-5, the full variable domain is GAGVSQSPRYKVAKRGQDVALRCDPISGHVSLFWYQQALGQGPEFLTYFQNEAQLDKSGLPSDRFFAERPEGSVSTLKIQRTQQEDSAVYLCASSLGRVAQPQHFGDGTRLSIL.

On this clone: Other DNA sequences within the sample encode an identical CDR3. This sequence joins TRBV5-1 and TRBJ2-2; TRBD2 matches at 10 bases. Germline values: CDR1 SGHRS, CDR2 YFSETQ. This CDR3 is built from 16 residues. The ends lost 1 base at V and 1 base at J; junction bases unmatched: 1. The CDR3 DNA is TGCGCCAGCAGCTTGTCTAGCGGGGGGAACACCGGGGAGCTGTTTTTT. This codes for CASSLSSGGNTGELFF.

J is TRBJ2-1 and V is TRBV5-4; 8 bases align to TRBD1. Germline CDR1 and CDR2: SGHNT and YYREEE (reference sequence). There are 15 residues in the CDR3. Trimming removed 4 bases from V and 3 bases from J; junction bases left unmatched: 6. The chain's CDR3 is CASSTETGDYNEQFF. CDR3 DNA sequence: TGTGCCAGCAGCACCGAGACAGGGGACTACAATGAGCAGTTCTTC.

There are a few counts of this clone. V gene TRBV10-3 combines with J gene TRBJ1-3, with D possibly matching TRBD1 (5 bases). The V gene's germline CDR1 is ENHRY and CDR2 SYGVKD. The ends were cut back, 2 bases at V and 1 base at J, with 9 bases in the middle. CDR3 length equals 15 residues. The CDR3, as DNA: TGTGCCATCAGTGAGCGGGGGGAGTCTGGAAACACCATATATTTT. This sequence encodes CAISERGESGNTIYF.

V usage is TRBV21-1 and J usage is TRBJ2-7; the DNA was not used to check the table's D call, TRBD1. TRBV21-1 represents a pseudogene. The CDR3 loop spans 14 amino acids. The CDR3 region is CASRTGYFLYEQYF. The CDR3 coding sequence is TGTGCCAGCAGAACAGGGTACTTCCTCTACGAGCAGTACTTC.

This clone was observed a single time. The chain combines TRBV6-5 with TRBJ2-2; weak D call: TRBD1 (6 bases). V lost 4 bases and J lost 0, with 9 bases in between. The CDR3 loop spans 15 amino acids. Looked up from germline, CDR1 is MNHEY and CDR2 is SVGAGI. CDR3 nucleotides: TGTGCCAGCAGTTCTGGACAGACGAACACCGGGGAGCTGTTTTTT. Its protein product is CASSSGQTNTGELFF.

The rearrangement joins TRBV19 to TRBJ1-2; 7 nucleotides align to TRBD1. This CDR3 spans 14 amino acids. The germline gives CDR1 LNHDA, CDR2 SQIVND (reference sequence). The V gene end was trimmed by 7 bases and the J gene end by 4 bases; junction bases not matched to a gene: 9. DNA of the CDR3: TGTGCCAGTACCCCGGGACAGAGAAGCTATGGCTACACCTTC. Translation: CASTPGQRSYGYTF.

V usage is TRBV6-5 and J usage is TRBJ1-1; D is undetermined. Trimming took off 3 bases at V and 1 base at J, with 12 bases between the two ends. CDR3 length: 15 residues. Germline-derived CDR1 and CDR2 are MNHEY and SVGAGI. The CDR3 nucleotides are TGTGCCAGCAGTTATGTTCCAGGCCCGAACACTGAAGCTTTCTTT. Translation: CASSYVPGPNTEAFF.

V gene TRBV2 combines with J gene TRBJ1-2; 9 positions agree with TRBD1. The V gene's germline CDR1 is SNHLY and CDR2 FYNNEI. Trimming removed 7 bases from V and 6 bases from J; junction bases left unmatched: 6. This CDR3 contains 13 residues. The CDR3 nucleotides read TGTGCCAGCACCCCGGACAGGGGTGATGGCTACACCTTC. This codes for CASTPDRGDGYTF.

The genes are TRBV4-2 and TRBJ2-1; 11 bases fit TRBD2. The V segment lost 3 bases and the J segment 4 bases; nucleotides outside the gene matches: 8. Germline CDR1 and CDR2: LGHNA and YNFKEQ. This CDR3 is 17 amino acids long. Written as DNA, the CDR3 is TGTGCCAGCAGCCACCCCCTACTAGCGGGGGTTTACAATGAGCAGTTCTTC. Its translation: CASSHPLLAGVYNEQFF.

CDR3 DNA sequence: TGTGCCAGCAGCCGTCGGGGGGGACTCCTTGAGCGTTCCGAGCAGTACTTC. It codes for CASSRRGGLLERSEQYF. This sequence joins TRBV3-1 (or the pseudogene TRBV3-2) and TRBJ2-7; 8 nucleotides align to TRBD2. This CDR3 spans 17 amino acids. CDR1 is LGHDT and CDR2 is YNNKEL in the germline V gene (reference sequence). Losses at the gene ends were 4 bases for V and 6 bases for J; bases not matched to a gene: 17.

The chain employs TRBV15 and TRBJ1-1; D possibly corresponds to TRBD1 (6 bases). Germline V gives CDR1 LNHNV, CDR2 YYDKDF (reference sequence). Trimming cost V 3 bases and J 12 bases, with 17 bases left between them. This CDR3 contains 13 residues. CDR3 amino acids: CATSRTEGEGTFF. CDR3 coding DNA: TGTGCCACCAGCAGGACAGAGGGGGAGGGGACTTTCTTT.

This clone was seen only a few times. CDR3 sequence (DNA): TGTGCCAGCACCCCGGAGCGGGGGGAAAACTACAATGAGCAGTTCTTC. This encodes CASTPERGENYNEQFF. V usage is TRBV11-2 and J usage is TRBJ2-1; 9 nucleotides align to TRBD2. Trimming took 7 bases from V and 3 from J; bases not matched to a gene: 10. The CDR3 has 16 amino acids. The V gene's germline CDR1 is SGHAT and CDR2 FQNNGV.